This entry lists 4 T cell receptor beta chains sequenced from one sample in a study of blood T cell repertoires in COVID-19. Sequenced by immunoSEQ multiplex PCR; TCRdb stores in-frame clones only, minus some. This table has around 140,000 clones, 70% to 90% appearing once. Sequenced: peripheral blood. The receptors shown here come from a man in his forties or fifties with acute or convalescent COVID-19.

This clone appeared a single time. The V call is TRBV11-2, the J call TRBJ1-4; no clear D gene. Germline CDR1 and CDR2: SGHAT and FQNNGV. This CDR3 contains 13 residues. Trimming cost V 3 bases and J 5 bases, with 7 bases left between them. CDR3 protein: CASSFRQNEKLFF. The CDR3 coding sequence is TGTGCCAGCAGCTTTCGACAAAATGAAAAACTGTTTTTT.

The chain is built from TRBV5-1 and TRBJ1-2; TRBD1 agrees at 9 bases. The germline V gene has CDR1 SGHRS and CDR2 YFSETQ. The CDR3 is 14 residues long. V lost 4 bases to trimming and J lost 7 bases; unmatched junction nucleotides: 8. CDR3 DNA: TGCGCCAGCAGCATTTTAACAGGGGGCGTTGGCTACACCTTC. Protein sequence: CASSILTGGVGYTF.

This clone appeared a few times. The rearrangement uses TRBV28 and TRBJ1-3; 7 nucleotides align to TRBD1. With 7 bases clipped from V and 2 bases from J, the junction kept 8 bases outside the gene matches. The CDR3 is 15 amino acids. Germline-derived CDR1 and CDR2 are MDHEN and SYDVKM. CDR3 loop: CASTLQGPPGNTIYF. For the CDR3, the DNA is TGTGCCAGCACCCTACAGGGGCCCCCTGGAAACACCATATATTTT.

The chain couples TRBV6-2 or TRBV6-3 to TRBJ1-5; 9 nucleotides line up with TRBD1. The germline V gene encodes CDR1 MNHEY and CDR2 SVGEGT. The length of the CDR3 is 15 residues. Trimming at V came to 3 bases and at J to 2 bases, leaving 2 bases not matched to a gene. The DNA for the CDR3 is TGTGCCAGCAGTTATAGGACAGGGGGCAATCAGCCCCAGCATTTT. Its translation: CASSYRTGGNQPQHF.